The 6 T cell receptor beta chains reported below all come from one sample, sequenced in a study of blood T cell repertoires in COVID-19. The repertoire was sequenced with immunoSEQ multiplex PCR; TCRdb's copy has only in-frame clones and lacks some. This table holds about 130,000 clones, roughly 80% found once. The sequenced sample consisted of peripheral blood. These receptors were obtained from a woman in her 50s with acute or convalescent COVID-19.

The rearrangement joins TRBV2 to TRBJ1-4; no clear D. This CDR3 comprises 14 residues. Germline V gives CDR1 SNHLY, CDR2 FYNNEI. Trimming stripped 4 bases from V and 7 bases from J, with 13 bases between. The DNA of the CDR3 is TGTGCCAGCAGTGGAGGCCGAAGCGGTGAAAAACTGTTTTTT. Translation: CASSGGRSGEKLFF.

The chain couples TRBV6-5 to TRBJ1-3; D unclear. Trimming took off 4 bases at V and 1 base at J, with 8 bases between the two ends. This CDR3 has 14 amino acids. Germline V gene data show CDR1 as MNHEY and CDR2 as SVGAGI. CDR3 DNA sequence: TGTGCCAGCAGTTCGACATTTTCTGGAAACACCATATATTTT. Its translation: CASSSTFSGNTIYF.

The genes are TRBV5-1 and TRBJ2-7; D may be TRBD1 (6 bases). The germline gives CDR1 SGHRS, CDR2 YFSETQ. V lost 4 bases and J 2 bases, leaving 10 bases between the germline ends. The CDR3 is 13 residues long. The CDR3 sequence is CASSIQGPYEQYF. DNA for the CDR3: TGCGCCAGCAGCATACAGGGTCCCTACGAGCAGTACTTC. Combining the CDR3 with reference TRBV5-1 and TRBJ2-7 gives the whole variable domain KAGVTQTPRYLIKTRGQQVTLSCSPISGHRSVSWYQQTPGQGLQFLFEYFSETQRNKGNFPGRFSGRQFSNSRSEMNVSTLELGDSALYLCASSIQGPYEQYFGPGTRLTVT.

This clone has ten or more counts. This chain links TRBV12-3 or TRBV12-4 with TRBJ2-1, with a possible D match to TRBD1 (5 bases). The CDR3 consists of 12 residues. Trimming left V 2 bases short and J 10 bases short, with 9 bases between. The CDR3 bases are TGTGCCAGCAGTTTAAAGGGGAAGGAGCAGTTCTTC. This gives the protein CASSLKGKEQFF.

The chain joins TRBV4-2 to TRBJ1-1; tentative D call: TRBD1 (5 bases). Germline CDR1 LGHNA, CDR2 YNFKEQ. V was pared by 2 bases and J by 2 bases, with 21 bases between. The CDR3 length is 18 residues. In DNA, the CDR3 is TGTGCCAGCAGCCAAAATACAGGTGGGATTGGTTTTAACACTGAAGCTTTCTTT. Protein sequence: CASSQNTGGIGFNTEAFF.

J is TRBJ1-6 and V is TRBV19; the D is unclear. CDR3 size: 14 residues. V lost 5 bases and J 14 bases, leaving 19 bases between the germline ends. Germline CDR1 and CDR2: LNHDA and SQIVND (reference sequence). CDR3 region: CASSSNNPAGTLHF. In DNA form, the CDR3 reads TGTGCCAGTAGTTCTAACAACCCCGCGGGGACCCTCCACTTT.